Listed below are T cell receptor beta chains from one sample, sequenced in a study of shared clonotypes between healthy human individuals. Method: immunoSEQ multiplex PCR; TCRdb's copy keeps in-frame clones and lacks some. Of about 690,000 clones in the sample, 90% were seen once. Source material: memory CD8+ T cells from PBMCs. Every receptor here comes from a man between 18 and 35 years old in good health. Some clones in this sample may be carry-over from other donors' samples. The CDR3 runs from the conserved cysteine through the conserved F or W. The D gene is left open where the match is weak. The size of a clone is reported for some rows only, either as once, few or many, or as a class for expanded clones.

-,-,TRBJ2-1,TRBV9,TGTGCCAGCAGCGTAGATACGCTCAGCTCCTACAATGAGCAGTTCTTC,CASSVDTLSSYNEQFF
TRBD2,-,TRBJ2-7,TRBV27,TGTGCCAGCAGTCTTAGACTAGCGGGACCCTACGAGCAGTACTTC,CASSLRLAGPYEQYF
-,-,TRBJ1-2,TRBV25-1,TGTGCCAGCAGTGAAGTGAGGCATGGCTACACCTTC,CASSEVRHGYTF
-,-,TRBJ1-1,TRBV6-5,TGTGCCAGCAGTTTCCTTCAGGGGAGGACTGAAGCTTTCTTT,CASSFLQGRTEAFF
-,-,TRBJ2-7,TRBV10-3,TGTGCCACCTCGAGGCCCCGGGACACATACGAGCAGTACTTC,CATSRPRDTYEQYF
-,-,TRBJ2-5,TRBV21-1,TGTGCCAGCAGCTGGGGCTGGTTCGGGACGGTCCAAGAGACCCAGTACTTC,CASSWGWFGTVQETQYF
-,-,TRBJ2-7,TRBV27,TGTGCCAGCAGTTTCCCAGGGGCCTACGAGCAGTACTTC,CASSFPGAYEQYF
TRBD2,once,TRBJ2-2,TRBV9,TGTGCCAGCAGCTCCCGGGGGGGGGCGAACACCGGGGAGCTGTTTTTT,CASSSRGGANTGELFF
-,-,TRBJ1-2,TRBV29-1,TGCAGCGTTGAAGTTGCCGCGGGCTATGGCTACACCTTC,CSVEVAAGYGYTF
TRBD1,-,TRBJ2-7,TRBV7-9,TGTGCCAGCAGCTCGGGACAGGGGGATTCCTACGAGCAGTACTTC,CASSSGQGDSYEQYF
-,-,TRBJ2-2,TRBV11-3,TGTGCCAGCAGCTTAGATCTAGGGACGAACACCGGGGAGCTGTTTTTT,CASSLDLGTNTGELFF
-,-,TRBJ1-5,TRBV5-6,TGTGCCAGCAGCTTGGGGGGGAGGCAGCCCCAGCATTTT,CASSLGGRQPQHF
-,-,TRBJ2-7,TRBV29-1,TGCAGCGGTGGGCCTGTGGGGGGCTACGAGCAGTACTTC,CSGGPVGGYEQYF
TRBD2,-,TRBJ2-1,TRBV11-3,TGTGCCAGCAGCTTAGGAAAACTAGCGGGAGGGAGTCACAATGAGCAGTTCTTC,CASSLGKLAGGSHNEQFF
TRBD2,-,TRBJ2-1,TRBV5-1,TGCGCCAGCAGCACCTTAGCGGGAGCGATGTACAATGAGCAGTTCTTC,CASSTLAGAMYNEQFF